These T cell receptor beta chains were read from a single sample in a study of blood T cell repertoires in COVID-19. Generated by immunoSEQ multiplex PCR, the TCRdb table keeps only in-frame clones and is missing some. The sample records under 85,000 clones, 88% being singletons. What was sequenced was peripheral blood. These receptors were obtained from a man aged 70-80 years with acute or convalescent COVID-19. CDR3s include the opening cysteine and the closing phenylalanine or tryptophan. The D gene is left open where the match is weak. Some rows mark clone size as missing; the rest say once, few, many or name a class of expanded clone.

>.|TRBV11-2|TRBJ2-2|.
TGTGCCAGCAGCTTAAAGGGAGGGGGGACCGGGGAGCTGTTTTTT
CASSLKGGGTGELFF
>once|TRBV27|TRBJ2-4|.
TGTGCCAGCAGTTTACAGGGGTCCAAAAACATTCAGTACTTC
CASSLQGSKNIQYF
>.|TRBV20-1|TRBJ2-2|TRBD1
TGCAGTGCTAGTGACAGGGGGATTTCCACCGGGGAGCTGTTTTTT
CSASDRGISTGELFF
>.|TRBV28|TRBJ2-6|.
TGTGCCAGCAGTTTAACGGGGGCTGGGGCCAACGTCCTGACTTTC
CASSLTGAGANVLTF
>.|TRBV19|TRBJ2-3|TRBD2
TGTGCCAGTAGTATAGATCTGGCGACTAGCGGGTACACAGATACGCAGTATTTT
CASSIDLATSGYTDTQYF
>once|TRBV19|TRBJ2-7|TRBD2
TGTGCCAGTAGTATTGGGGCGGGAGGGCCTCGGAACGAGCAGTACTTC
CASSIGAGGPRNEQYF
>.|TRBV19|TRBJ2-3|TRBD2
TGTGCCAGTAGTCCACTAGCGGGAGATTTGGTAGATACGCAGTATTTT
CASSPLAGDLVDTQYF
>.|TRBV5-1|TRBJ2-3|TRBD1
TGCGCCAGCAGCTTGTGGGGACAGGCGGCAGATACGCAGTATTTT
CASSLWGQAADTQYF
>.|TRBV9|TRBJ1-3|.
TGTGCCAGCAGCGCAGATGAGGGCTCTGGAAACACCATATATTTT
CASSADEGSGNTIYF
>once|TRBV28|TRBJ2-1|TRBD2
TGTGCCAGCAGTCCAACAGGAGCGGGAGGACTGAATGAGCAGTTCTTC
CASSPTGAGGLNEQFF
>.|TRBV5-4|TRBJ2-1|TRBD2
TGTGCCAGCAGCACCGGGACTAGACTGGGGAATGAGCAGTTCTTC
CASSTGTRLGNEQFF
>.|TRBV2|TRBJ2-2|TRBD2
TGTGCCAGCAGGACGGAGCGGGGGGGCCCCGGGGAGCTGTTTTTT
CASRTERGGPGELFF
>.|TRBV7-2|TRBJ2-2|.
TGTGCCAGCAGTTTACGGTTTATTGAGGAGAACACCGGGGAGCTGTTTTTT
CASSLRFIEENTGELFF
>.|TRBV29-1|TRBJ1-1|.
TGCAGCGTTGTAGTGACACCACCGAACACTGAAGCTTTCTTT
CSVVVTPPNTEAFF
>.|TRBV5-1|TRBJ2-1|TRBD2
TGCGCCAGCAGCTTGGTAGCGGGAGGGGGATACAATGAGCAGTTCTTC
CASSLVAGGGYNEQFF
>.|TRBV20-1|TRBJ1-2|.
TGCAGTGCTAGTGGTGGGCCCCTCTATGGCTACACCTTC
CSASGGPLYGYTF
>.|TRBV7-2|TRBJ2-1|.
TGTGCCAGCAGCTTAAGGCAGGTTATGAATGAGCAGTTCTTC
CASSLRQVMNEQFF
>.|TRBV20-1|TRBJ2-6|.
TGCAGTGCTAGTTCAGGGGCTTACTCTGGGGCCAACGTCCTGACTTTC
CSASSGAYSGANVLTF
>.|TRBV5-6|TRBJ2-2|TRBD2
TGTGCCAGCAGCTTACTTAGCGGGACGAACACCGGGGAGCTGTTTTTT
CASSLLSGTNTGELFF
>.|TRBV20-1|TRBJ1-6|.
TGCAGTGCTAGTGAGGCTTTGACACCCCTCCACTTT
CSASEALTPLHF
>.|TRBV4-3|TRBJ2-7|.
TGCGCCAGCAGCCAAGACCGCAGCGGTACCTACGAGCAGTACTTC
CASSQDRSGTYEQYF
>.|TRBV6-2/TRBV6-3|TRBJ2-7|.
TGTGCCAGCAGCTCCACTTCCTACGAGCAGTACTTC
CASSSTSYEQYF
>.|TRBV6-5|TRBJ2-2|.
TGTGCCTCCATACAGGGTGGGCCCGGGGAGCTGTTTTTT
CASIQGGPGELFF
>.|TRBV28|TRBJ2-1|.
TGTGCCAGCAGTTTCCTTCGGGACAACAATGAGCAGTTCTTC
CASSFLRDNNEQFF
>.|TRBV28|TRBJ1-5|TRBD1
TGTGCCAGCAGTTTGCCGGGACAGGCGTGGTTGAGCAATCAGCCCCAGCATTTT
CASSLPGQAWLSNQPQHF
>.|TRBV2|TRBJ1-3|.
TGTGCCAGCAGTGAAGGGCAGTACTCTGGAAACACCATATATTTT
CASSEGQYSGNTIYF
>.|TRBV10-3|TRBJ1-1|TRBD1
TGTGCCATCAGCCAAACAGGGGCTGAAGCTTTCTTT
CAISQTGAEAFF
>once|TRBV5-5|TRBJ1-6|.
TGTGCCAGCAGACCAGGGAACTATAATTCACCCCTCCACTTT
CASRPGNYNSPLHF
>.|TRBV18|TRBJ1-1|.
TGTGCCAGCTCAAGCCAGGGGAACACTGAAGCTTTCTTT
CASSSQGNTEAFF
>.|TRBV2|TRBJ1-5|.
TGTGCCAGCAGTGAAGACGGGTTGAGCAATCAGCCCCAGCATTTT
CASSEDGLSNQPQHF
>.|TRBV18|TRBJ1-5|TRBD1
TGTGCCAGCTCACAAAACAGGGGGAATCAGCCCCAGCATTTT
CASSQNRGNQPQHF
>.|TRBV2|TRBJ1-4|TRBD1
TGTGCCAGCAGTACCGACAGGGGACTGGGGGGAGAAAAACTGTTTTTT
CASSTDRGLGGEKLFF